This T cell receptor (beta chain) was recovered during a study of blood T cell repertoires in COVID-19. On the study more broadly: The study drew acute and convalescent COVID-19 samples from the United States, Italy and Spain. The analysed material was cDNA or gDNA that came from T cells, B-cell-depleted T cells, or PBMCs.

Authors' processing steps: Amplified reference gene primers provided the basis for estimating nucleated cell counts. Profiling relied on immunoSEQ multiplex PCR, and the TCRdb table lists in-frame clones only, not all of them. The V and J calls and clone size were taken over from that table, and D and trimming were inferred from the DNA. The table includes under 200,000 clones, roughly 86% detected once. Trimming took off 2 bases at V and 3 bases at J, with 18 bases between the two ends. Germline V lookup: CDR1 KGHDR, CDR2 SFDVKD. This CDR3 is 18 amino acids long. The receptor comes from a woman at least 80 years old in a cohort sampled during active or convalescent COVID-19. The sample comprised peripheral blood. This sequence joins TRBV24-1 and TRBJ1-4, with D tentatively TRBD1 (6 bases). The CDR3 region is CATSDSGRGRGANEKLFF. For the CDR3, the DNA is TGTGCCACCAGTGATTCCGGCAGGGGACGGGGGGCTAATGAAAAACTGTTTTTT.